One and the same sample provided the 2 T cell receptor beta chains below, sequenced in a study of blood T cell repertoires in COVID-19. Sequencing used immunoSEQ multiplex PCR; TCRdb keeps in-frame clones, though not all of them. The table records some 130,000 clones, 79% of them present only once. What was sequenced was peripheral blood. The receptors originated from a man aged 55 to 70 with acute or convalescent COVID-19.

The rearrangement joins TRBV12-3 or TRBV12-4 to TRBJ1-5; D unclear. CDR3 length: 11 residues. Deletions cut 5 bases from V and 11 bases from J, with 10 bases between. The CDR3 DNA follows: TGTGCCAGCAGTCCTGGAGGGTCCCAGCATTTT. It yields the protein CASSPGGSQHF.

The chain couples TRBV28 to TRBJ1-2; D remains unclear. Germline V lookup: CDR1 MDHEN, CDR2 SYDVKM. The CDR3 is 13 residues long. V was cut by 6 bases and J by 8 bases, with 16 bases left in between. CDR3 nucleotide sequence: TGTGCCAGCAGGCTCCACCTAGACGGGGGCTACACCTTC. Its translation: CASRLHLDGGYTF.